The source of this T cell receptor (beta chain) is a study of cytomegalovirus exposure and HLA in healthy donors. Clones were sequenced by immunoSEQ multiplex PCR, and TCRdb holds only the in-frame ones, with some missing. Here the sample spans some 150,000 clones, 70% to 90% being singletons. The CDR3 sequence is 14 residues long. Looked up from germline, CDR1 is SEHNR and CDR2 is FQNEAQ (reference sequence). The V end was cut by 3 bases, the J end by 0 bases, with 7 bases between. This sequence originates from a woman aged 18-30 years in good health and CMV-seropositive. The sequenced sample consisted of PBMCs. V is TRBV7-9 and J is TRBJ2-3; a possible D gene is TRBD2 (5 bases). The CDR3 region has the DNA TGTGCCAGCAGCTTTACGGGGAGCACAGATACGCAGTATTTT. It is translated as CASSFTGSTDTQYF.